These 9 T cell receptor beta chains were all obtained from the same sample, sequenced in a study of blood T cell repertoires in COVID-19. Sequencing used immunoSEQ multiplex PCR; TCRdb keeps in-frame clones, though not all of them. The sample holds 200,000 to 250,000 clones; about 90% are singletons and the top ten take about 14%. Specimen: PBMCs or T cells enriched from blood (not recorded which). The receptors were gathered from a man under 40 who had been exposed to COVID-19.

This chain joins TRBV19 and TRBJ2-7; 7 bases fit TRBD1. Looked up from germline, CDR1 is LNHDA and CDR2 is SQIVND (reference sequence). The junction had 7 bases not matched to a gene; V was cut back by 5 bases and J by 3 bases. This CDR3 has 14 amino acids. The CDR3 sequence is CASSVDRASYEQYF. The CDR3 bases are TGTGCCAGTAGTGTTGACAGGGCTAGCTACGAGCAGTACTTC.

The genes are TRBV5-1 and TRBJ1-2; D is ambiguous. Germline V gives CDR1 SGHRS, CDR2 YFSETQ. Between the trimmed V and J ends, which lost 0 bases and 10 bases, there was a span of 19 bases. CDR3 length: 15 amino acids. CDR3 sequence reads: CASSLDVGRGFHYTF. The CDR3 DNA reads TGCGCCAGCAGCTTGGATGTAGGACGGGGATTTCACTACACCTTC.

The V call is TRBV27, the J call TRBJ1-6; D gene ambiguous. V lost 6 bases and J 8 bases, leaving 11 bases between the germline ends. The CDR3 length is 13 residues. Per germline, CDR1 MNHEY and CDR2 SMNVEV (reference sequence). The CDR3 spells CASSRHRDSPLHF. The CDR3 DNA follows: TGTGCCAGCAGCCGACACCGAGATTCACCCCTCCACTTT.

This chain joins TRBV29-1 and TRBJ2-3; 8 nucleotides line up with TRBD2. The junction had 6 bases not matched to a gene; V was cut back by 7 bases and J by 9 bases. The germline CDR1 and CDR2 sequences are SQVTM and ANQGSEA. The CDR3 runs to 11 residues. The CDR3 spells CSATAGATQYF. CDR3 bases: TGCAGCGCCACAGCGGGGGCGACGCAGTATTTT.

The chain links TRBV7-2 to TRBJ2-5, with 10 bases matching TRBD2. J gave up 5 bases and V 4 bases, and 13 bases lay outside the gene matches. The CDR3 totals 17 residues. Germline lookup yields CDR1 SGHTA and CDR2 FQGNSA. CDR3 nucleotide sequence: TGTGCCAGCAGCTCCCGACTAGCGGGTCAATTGGGGGAGACCCAGTACTTC. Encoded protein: CASSSRLAGQLGETQYF.

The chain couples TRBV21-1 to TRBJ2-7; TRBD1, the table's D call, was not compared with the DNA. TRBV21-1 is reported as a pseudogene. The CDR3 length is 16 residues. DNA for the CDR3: TGTGCCAGCAGCAAAGTGCCGAGACACCAGCCCTACGAGCAGTACTTC. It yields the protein CASSKVPRHQPYEQYF.

The CDR3 coding sequence is TGCGCCAGCAGCTTGGACAGCTATGGCTACACCTTC. Amino acid sequence: CASSLDSYGYTF. This chain links TRBV5-1 with TRBJ1-2; no firm D call. The CDR3 runs to 12 residues. CDR1 SGHRS and CDR2 YFSETQ come from the germline V gene. V lost 0 bases and J 4 bases, leaving 4 bases between the germline ends.

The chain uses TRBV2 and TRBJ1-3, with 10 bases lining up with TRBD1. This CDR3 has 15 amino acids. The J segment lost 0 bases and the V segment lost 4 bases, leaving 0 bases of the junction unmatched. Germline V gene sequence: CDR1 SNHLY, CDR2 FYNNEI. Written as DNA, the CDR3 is TGTGCCAGCAGTGGGGACAGGGGCTCTGGAAACACCATATATTTT. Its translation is CASSGDRGSGNTIYF.

CDR3 region: CATKRALGEKLFF. DNA for the CDR3: TGTGCCACCAAGAGGGCCTTGGGTGAAAAACTGTTTTTT. The chain is built from TRBV15 and TRBJ1-4, with D hard to call. CDR1 and CDR2 (germline): LNHNV, YYDKDF (reference sequence). Trimming cost V 7 bases and J 7 bases, with 13 bases left between them. This CDR3 is built from 13 residues.